The T cell receptor beta chain described here comes from a study of cytomegalovirus exposure and HLA in healthy donors. Findings and caveats of the study: Segments of the TCR beta V type were, in most cases, productive about 87% or about 30% of the time in an earlier analysis.

The PCR used 60 Vbeta and 13 Jbeta primers. Assay: immunoSEQ multiplex PCR; the TCRdb copy retains only in-frame clones and omits some. Here the sample spans more than 85,000 clones, approximately 80% being singletons. About this clone itself: What it binds is unknown.

There are 15 residues in the CDR3. Germline CDR1 is KGHSH and CDR2 is LQKENI. V lost 5 bases to trimming and J lost 7 bases; unmatched junction nucleotides: 8. The rearrangement uses TRBV18 and TRBJ1-6; TRBD1 matches 7 bases. Sequenced: PBMCs. The sequence was obtained from a female donor in good health and CMV-seronegative. The chain's CDR3 is CASSVDRVRNSPLHF. Written as DNA, the CDR3 is TGTGCCAGCTCAGTTGACAGGGTGAGGAATTCACCCCTCCACTTT.